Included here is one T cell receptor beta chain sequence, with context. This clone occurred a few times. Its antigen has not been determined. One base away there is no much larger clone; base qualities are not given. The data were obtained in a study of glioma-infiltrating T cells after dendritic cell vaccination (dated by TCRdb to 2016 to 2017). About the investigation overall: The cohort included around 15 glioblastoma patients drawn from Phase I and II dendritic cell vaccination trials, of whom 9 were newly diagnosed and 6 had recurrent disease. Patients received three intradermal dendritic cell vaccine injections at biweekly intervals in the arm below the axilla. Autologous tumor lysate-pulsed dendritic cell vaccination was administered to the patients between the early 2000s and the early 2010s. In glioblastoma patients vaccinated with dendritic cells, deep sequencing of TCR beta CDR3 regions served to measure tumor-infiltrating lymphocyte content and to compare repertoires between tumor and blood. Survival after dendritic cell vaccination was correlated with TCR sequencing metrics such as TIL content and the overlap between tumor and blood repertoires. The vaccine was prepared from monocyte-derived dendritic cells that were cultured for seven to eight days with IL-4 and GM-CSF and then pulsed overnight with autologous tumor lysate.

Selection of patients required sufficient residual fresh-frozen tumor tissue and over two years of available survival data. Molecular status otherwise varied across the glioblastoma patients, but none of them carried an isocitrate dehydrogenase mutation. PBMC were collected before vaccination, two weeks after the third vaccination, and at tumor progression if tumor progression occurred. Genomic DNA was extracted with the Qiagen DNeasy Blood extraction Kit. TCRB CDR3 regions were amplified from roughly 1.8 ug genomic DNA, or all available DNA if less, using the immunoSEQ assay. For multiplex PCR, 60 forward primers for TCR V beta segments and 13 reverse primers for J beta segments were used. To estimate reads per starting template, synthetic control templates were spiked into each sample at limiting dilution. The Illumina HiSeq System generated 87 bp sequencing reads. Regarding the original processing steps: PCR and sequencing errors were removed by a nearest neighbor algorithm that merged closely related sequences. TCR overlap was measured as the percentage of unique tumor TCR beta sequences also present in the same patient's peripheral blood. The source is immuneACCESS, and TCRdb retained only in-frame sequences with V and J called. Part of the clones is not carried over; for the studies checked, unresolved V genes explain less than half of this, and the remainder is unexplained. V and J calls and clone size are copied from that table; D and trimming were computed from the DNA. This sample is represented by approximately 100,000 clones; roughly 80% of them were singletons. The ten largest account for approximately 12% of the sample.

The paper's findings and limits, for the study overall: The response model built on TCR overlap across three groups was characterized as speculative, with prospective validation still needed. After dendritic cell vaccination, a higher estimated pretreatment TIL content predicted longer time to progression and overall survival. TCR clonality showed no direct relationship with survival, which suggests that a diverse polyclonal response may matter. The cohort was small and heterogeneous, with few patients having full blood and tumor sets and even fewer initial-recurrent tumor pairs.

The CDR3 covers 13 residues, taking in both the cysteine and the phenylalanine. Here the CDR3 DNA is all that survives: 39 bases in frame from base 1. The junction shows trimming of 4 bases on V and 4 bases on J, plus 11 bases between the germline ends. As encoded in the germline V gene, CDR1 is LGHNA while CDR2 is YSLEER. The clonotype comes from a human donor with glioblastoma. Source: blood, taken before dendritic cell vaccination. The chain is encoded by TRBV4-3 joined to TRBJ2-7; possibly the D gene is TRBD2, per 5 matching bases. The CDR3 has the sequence CASSPPEGYEQYF. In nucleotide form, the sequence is TGCGCCAGCAGCCCCCCCGAGGGATACGAGCAGTACTTC.